One and the same sample provided the 29 T cell receptor beta chains below, sequenced in a study of shared clonotypes between healthy human individuals. Only CD45RO-negative cells positively selected for CCR7 counted as naive CD8 cells, so terminally differentiated effector memory CD45RA+ cells were excluded. Assay used: immunoSEQ multiplex PCR; TCRdb lists only in-frame clones, some missing. The sample carries about 2.2 million clones, approximately 94% recorded once. Sequenced material: naive CD8+ T cells from PBMCs. The receptor set was obtained from a man aged 18 to 30 in good health. Some clones in this sample may be carry-over from other donors' samples.

The chain uses TRBV15 and TRBJ2-7, with D maybe TRBD2 (5 bases). Germline V gene lookup returns CDR1 LNHNV and CDR2 YYDKDF (reference sequence). The CDR3 has 17 amino acids. The germline V and J ends were trimmed by 1 base and 0 bases, with 16 bases remaining between them. The CDR3 nucleotides are TGTGCCACCAGCAGAGGGATTGAGGGTCCACTCTCCTACGAGCAGTACTTC. Encoded protein: CATSRGIEGPLSYEQYF.

This chain joins TRBV19 and TRBJ2-7, with D maybe TRBD1 (6 bases). Germline V CDR1 and CDR2: LNHDA, SQIVND (reference sequence). V lost 11 bases and J 0 bases, leaving 20 bases between the germline ends. This CDR3 contains 15 residues. CDR3 nucleotide sequence: TGTGCCTCCTTGGGTTGGGACATGGGCTCCTACGAGCAGTACTTC. This encodes CASLGWDMGSYEQYF.

As for this clone: The sample contains more than one DNA sequence encoding this CDR3. This chain joins TRBV30 and TRBJ1-2; D possibly corresponds to TRBD1 (5 bases). CDR1 and CDR2 from the germline V gene are GTSNPN and SVGIG (reference sequence). V lost 4 bases and J 2 bases, leaving 11 bases between the germline ends. This CDR3 contains 13 residues. The CDR3 DNA sequence: TGTGCCTGGACCGGGACCGGGAACTATGGCTACACCTTC. It translates to CAWTGTGNYGYTF. Full variable domain (rest looked up from reference TRBV30 and TRBJ1-2): SQTIHQWPATLVQPVGSPLSLECTVEGTSNPNLYWYRQAAGRGLQLLFYSVGIGQISSEVPQNLSASRPQDRQFILSSKKLLLSDSGFYLCAWTGTGNYGYTFGSGTRLTVV.

Comment on this clone: Other DNA sequences from this sample encode an identical CDR3 as well. The CDR3 region is CASSQGNTEAFF. The CDR3, as DNA: TGCGCCAGCAGCCAAGGAAACACTGAAGCTTTCTTT. The chain couples TRBV4-3 to TRBJ1-1, with D uncertain. CDR3 length: 12 amino acids. Germline-derived CDR1 and CDR2 are LGHNA and YSLEER. Trimming shortened V by 1 base and J by 2 bases, and 2 bases separated the two germline ends.

The chain joins TRBV27 to TRBJ2-2; tentative D call: TRBD2 (5 bases). V shed 1 base and J shed 7 bases, with 13 bases lying between them. The CDR3 runs 15 residues. Germline V gene data show CDR1 as MNHEY and CDR2 as SMNVEV (reference sequence). CDR3 amino acids: CASSLLPGSNGELFF. The CDR3 DNA follows: TGTGCCAGCAGTTTATTGCCGGGATCGAACGGGGAGCTGTTTTTT.

The chain employs TRBV4-1 and TRBJ1-3; no firm D call. CDR3 size: 12 residues. The V end was cut by 4 bases, the J end by 4 bases, with 5 bases between. Germline-derived CDR1 and CDR2 are MGHRA and YSYEKL. The CDR3 sequence: CASSRPGNTIYF. DNA for the CDR3: TGCGCCAGCAGCCGACCCGGAAACACCATATATTTT.

Comments on this clone: Other DNA sequences within the sample encode an identical CDR3. This sequence joins TRBV7-9 and TRBJ2-1; D unclear. The V end lost 5 bases, the J end lost 1 base, and 6 bases lay between the germline ends. The length of the CDR3 is 13 residues. Germline V gene sequence: CDR1 SEHNR, CDR2 FQNEAQ (reference sequence). The CDR3 sequence: CASSPSSYNEQFF. For the CDR3, the DNA is TGTGCCAGCAGCCCGTCGTCCTACAATGAGCAGTTCTTC.

The rearrangement links TRBV11-1 to TRBJ2-1; D call uncertain. Looked up from germline, CDR1 is SGHAT and CDR2 is FQDESV (reference sequence). The CDR3 totals 15 residues. Between the trimmed V and J ends, which lost 5 bases and 4 bases, there was a span of 15 bases. DNA for the CDR3: TGTGCCAGCAGCCCGGTAGGAGAACCGTACAATGAGCAGTTCTTC. Translating it yields CASSPVGEPYNEQFF.

The genes are TRBV5-4 and TRBJ2-2; D remains unclear. Trimming left V 5 bases short and J 1 base short, with 9 bases between. Per the germline V gene, CDR1 is SGHNT and CDR2 is YYREEE (reference sequence). CDR3 size: 14 residues. This chain's CDR3 is CASSPDGNTGELFF. The CDR3 DNA reads as TGTGCCAGCAGTCCCGACGGGAACACCGGGGAGCTGTTTTTT.

CDR3 loop: CASSKVAQRDRGIDEQFF. The DNA of the CDR3 is TGTGCCAGCAGCAAAGTTGCACAGCGGGACAGGGGAATTGATGAGCAGTTCTTC. This chain uses TRBV21-1 with TRBJ2-1; the D call TRBD1 from the table was never checked on the DNA. TRBV21-1 is described as a pseudogene. The CDR3 length is 18 residues.

V is TRBV15 and J is TRBJ1-5; D not certain. The CDR3 runs 14 residues. Germline loops: CDR1 LNHNV, CDR2 YYDKDF (reference sequence). V shed 1 base and J shed 2 bases, with 6 bases lying between them. The CDR3: CATSRAWGNQPQHF. The CDR3 nucleotides are TGTGCCACCAGCAGAGCCTGGGGCAATCAGCCCCAGCATTTT. The full variable domain, in which reference TRBV15 and TRBJ1-5 provide the parts outside the CDR3, is DAMVIQNPRYQVTQFGKPVTLSCSQTLNHNVMYWYQQKSSQAPKLLFHYYDKDFNNEADTPDNFQSRRPNTSFCFLDIRSPGLGDTAMYLCATSRAWGNQPQHFGDGTRLSIL.

The chain employs TRBV7-8 and TRBJ2-2, with no clear D. This CDR3 contains 15 residues. The ends were cut back, 2 bases at V and 0 bases at J, with 7 bases in the middle. The germline gives CDR1 SGHVS, CDR2 FQNEAQ. This chain's CDR3 is CASSLNIANTGELFF. In DNA, the CDR3 is TGTGCCAGCAGCTTAAACATAGCGAACACCGGGGAGCTGTTTTTT.

The rearrangement joins TRBV6-1 to TRBJ2-7; 9 bases are shared with TRBD1. V shed 10 bases, J shed 2 bases, and the junction held 9 bases outside the gene matches. The CDR3 length is 14 residues. The germline V gene has CDR1 MNHNS and CDR2 SASEGT. The chain's CDR3 is CATPRDRDTYEQYF. The CDR3 DNA sequence: TGTGCCACCCCCCGGGACAGGGACACCTACGAGCAGTACTTC.

This clone was observed once. CDR3 sequence reads: CASSPAPSGANVLTF. The CDR3 coding sequence is TGTGCCAGCAGCCCCGCGCCTAGCGGGGCCAACGTCCTGACTTTC. The V and J genes are TRBV7-9 and TRBJ2-6; D is possibly TRBD2 (5 bases). The CDR3 is made up of 15 amino acids. Germline-derived CDR1 and CDR2 are SEHNR and FQNEAQ (reference sequence). V lost 5 bases to trimming and J lost 4 bases, with 12 bases between them.

This clone occurred a few times. CDR3 in amino acids: CASSESAFSGNTIYF. Here the CDR3 DNA reads TGCGCCAGCAGTGAGTCGGCCTTCTCTGGAAACACCATATATTTT. The V call is TRBV10-2, the J call TRBJ1-3, with unresolved D. Per the germline V gene, CDR1 is WSHSY and CDR2 is SAAADI. The CDR3 consists of 15 residues. Trimming pared 0 bases from V and 0 bases from J, leaving 6 bases between.

The rearrangement links TRBV6-1 to TRBJ1-2; D is perhaps TRBD1 (6 bases). Germline-derived CDR1 and CDR2 are MNHNS and SASEGT. CDR3 size: 14 residues. Trimming left V 7 bases short and J 5 bases short, with 17 bases between. CDR3 DNA: TGTGCCAGCACCCCCAGGACAGCAACATATGGCTACACCTTC. Its translation is CASTPRTATYGYTF.

V and J are TRBV19 and TRBJ2-3; possibly TRBD1 for D (5 bases). Deletions cut 3 bases from V and 6 bases from J, with 16 bases between. Germline V gives CDR1 LNHDA, CDR2 SQIVND (reference sequence). This CDR3 spans 15 amino acids. The CDR3, as DNA: TGTGCCAGTAGTATTAATATGGGGCCCGAGGATACGCAGTATTTT. Encoded protein: CASSINMGPEDTQYF.

This chain connects TRBV29-1 to TRBJ2-1, with D maybe TRBD2 (5 bases). The CDR3 runs 16 residues. Trimming stripped 0 bases from V and 2 bases from J, with 14 bases between. Germline-derived CDR1 and CDR2 are SQVTM and ANQGSEA. The CDR3 protein is CSVEDGEQEPYNEQFF. The CDR3 nucleotides are TGCAGCGTTGAAGATGGGGAGCAGGAGCCCTACAATGAGCAGTTCTTC.

V usage is TRBV7-2 and J usage is TRBJ2-1; 9 bases map to TRBD2. The V and J ends lost 1 base and 7 bases, in that order; junction bases with no gene match: 11. Per germline, CDR1 SGHTA and CDR2 FQGNSA. This CDR3 is built from 17 residues. The CDR3 is CASSLGIWASGENEQFF. The CDR3 bases are TGTGCCAGCAGCTTAGGAATTTGGGCTAGCGGGGAAAATGAGCAGTTCTTC.

In DNA form, the CDR3 reads TGTGCCAGCAGCTACCCGGGACTAGCGGGAGGAGGGCCCAATGAGCAGTTCTTC. Translation: CASSYPGLAGGGPNEQFF. V is TRBV7-9 and J is TRBJ2-1, with 15 bases aligning to TRBD2. The CDR3 has 18 amino acids. J gave up 6 bases and V 4 bases, and 10 bases lay outside the gene matches. Germline CDR1 SEHNR, CDR2 FQNEAQ (reference sequence).

This rearrangement joins TRBV28 to TRBJ2-5; TRBD2 matches 7 bases. The germline CDR1 and CDR2 sequences are MDHEN and SYDVKM. Trimming removed 7 bases from V and 5 bases from J; junction bases left unmatched: 4. This CDR3 has 12 amino acids. The CDR3 is CASTVGGETQYF. CDR3 nucleotides: TGTGCCAGCACCGTCGGGGGGGAGACCCAGTACTTC.

This chain uses TRBV27 with TRBJ2-7; perhaps TRBD1 as D (5 bases). Germline assignment: CDR1 MNHEY and CDR2 SMNVEV (reference sequence). Trimming stripped 3 bases from V and 6 bases from J, with 12 bases between. The length of the CDR3 is 13 residues. The CDR3: CASSLLQGLEQYF. The CDR3 nucleotides read TGTGCCAGCAGTTTGTTGCAGGGTCTCGAGCAGTACTTC.

Note on this clone: The same CDR3 also results from other DNA sequences found in this sample. The chain carries TRBV27 and TRBJ2-1, with TRBD2 identical over 11 bases. The germline V gene has CDR1 MNHEY and CDR2 SMNVEV (reference sequence). V was clipped by 6 bases and J by 4 bases; unmatched bases: 5. CDR3 length: 15 residues. CDR3 in amino acids: CASSLGLADYNEQFF. Here the CDR3 DNA reads TGTGCCAGCAGCCTGGGACTAGCGGATTACAATGAGCAGTTCTTC.

The chain carries TRBV11-2 and TRBJ2-5; D not certain. Trimming left V 1 base short and J 3 bases short, with 12 bases between. CDR1 is SGHAT and CDR2 is FQNNGV in the germline V gene. The CDR3 is made up of 15 amino acids. The DNA of the CDR3 is TGTGCCAGCAGCTTAGGTGCTAGTAGTAAAGAGACCCAGTACTTC. Its translation is CASSLGASSKETQYF.

The chain recombines TRBV7-9 with TRBJ2-6; D is possibly TRBD1 (6 bases). Between the trimmed V and J ends, which lost 4 bases and 0 bases, there was a span of 16 bases. In germline, CDR1 is SEHNR, CDR2 FQNEAQ (reference sequence). CDR3 length: 18 residues. The CDR3 DNA sequence: TGTGCCAGCAGCTCAAACAGGGTCCCCTACTCTGGGGCCAACGTCCTGACTTTC. This codes for CASSSNRVPYSGANVLTF.

V and J are TRBV1 and TRBJ1-5. TRBV1 is an annotated pseudogene. The CDR3 runs 15 residues. The CDR3 region has the DNA TGCACCAGCAGCCAAGAAACCACGCCTGATCAGCCCCAGCATTTT. This translates into CTSSQETTPDQPQHF.

The chain employs TRBV9 and TRBJ2-3; no firm D call. From germline, CDR1 is SGDLS and CDR2 YYNGEE. CDR3 length: 14 residues. Trimming took off 5 bases at V and 4 bases at J, with 14 bases between the two ends. The CDR3 DNA reads as TGTGCCAGCAGACCGACGGGTGGCTCAGATACGCAGTATTTT. Translated: CASRPTGGSDTQYF.

CDR3 residues: CASSLFLDQPQHF. In nucleotides, the CDR3 is TGTGCCAGCAGTTTATTCCTCGATCAGCCCCAGCATTTT. This rearrangement joins TRBV27 to TRBJ1-5, with D uncertain. The CDR3 covers 13 residues. Germline CDR1 and CDR2: MNHEY and SMNVEV (reference sequence). Trimming shortened V by 1 base and J by 5 bases, and 6 bases separated the two germline ends.

This sequence joins TRBV15 and TRBJ1-5; no firm D call. From germline, CDR1 is LNHNV and CDR2 YYDKDF (reference sequence). Deletions cut 3 bases from V and 5 bases from J, with 11 bases between. This CDR3 spans 14 amino acids. The CDR3 reads CATSSGGQYQPQHF. The DNA of the CDR3 is TGTGCCACCAGCAGTGGTGGGCAGTATCAGCCCCAGCATTTT. Full variable domain (missing parts from reference TRBV15 and TRBJ1-5): DAMVIQNPRYQVTQFGKPVTLSCSQTLNHNVMYWYQQKSSQAPKLLFHYYDKDFNNEADTPDNFQSRRPNTSFCFLDIRSPGLGDTAMYLCATSSGGQYQPQHFGDGTRLSIL.